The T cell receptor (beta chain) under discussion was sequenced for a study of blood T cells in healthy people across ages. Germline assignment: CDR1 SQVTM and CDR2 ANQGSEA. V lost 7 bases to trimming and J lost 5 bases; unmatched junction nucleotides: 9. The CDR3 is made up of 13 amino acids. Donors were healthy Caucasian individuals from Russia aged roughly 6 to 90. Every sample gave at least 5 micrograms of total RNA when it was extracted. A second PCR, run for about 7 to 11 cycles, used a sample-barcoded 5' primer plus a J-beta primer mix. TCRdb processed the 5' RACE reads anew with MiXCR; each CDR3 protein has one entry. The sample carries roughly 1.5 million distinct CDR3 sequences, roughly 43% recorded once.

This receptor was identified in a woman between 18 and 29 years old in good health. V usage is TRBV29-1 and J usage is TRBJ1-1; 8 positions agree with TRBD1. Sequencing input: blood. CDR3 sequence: CSGLRGPGTEAFF. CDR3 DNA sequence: TGCAGCGGACTCAGGGGGCCCGGGACTGAAGCTTTCTTT.